This T cell receptor beta chain was retrieved from a study of cytomegalovirus exposure and HLA in healthy donors. CDR1 GTSNPN and CDR2 SVGIG come from the germline V gene (reference sequence). The CDR3 has 18 residues. The PCR employed 60 Vbeta primers together with 13 Jbeta primers. Here immunoSEQ multiplex PCR was the method, and the copy in TCRdb shows in-frame clones only, minus some. This repertoire shows more than 150,000 clones, under 80% found once; its top ten account for 2% to 2.5%. The sequence derives from a woman in her twenties or thirties in good health and CMV-seropositive. The sequencing input was PBMCs. J is TRBJ2-5 and V is TRBV30; 12 bases are a match to TRBD2. The end of the DNA fits TRBJ2-7 better, so the J call may be wrong. The CDR3 DNA is TGTGCCTGGTCTGGGCGGACTAGCGGGGTCAGATTCGGCTACGAGCAGTACTTC. This gives the protein CAWSGRTSGVRFGYEQYF.